These 32 T cell receptor beta chains share one sample of origin, sequenced in a study of T cells in Graves' hyperthyroidism and ophthalmopathy. RNA transcripts were the template for amplifying TCR beta CDR3 regions. An initial round of RT-PCR targeting the TCR CDR3 relied on the HTBI primer set. Via MiXCR, TCRdb re-called the multiplex PCR reads, giving one row per CDR3 protein. Here the sample spans fewer than 750,000 distinct CDR3 sequences, roughly 15% being singletons. Sequencing used blood. The origin of the receptors is a woman aged 45-65 years with Graves' ophthalmopathy.

This clonotype was counted once. J is TRBJ2-5 and V is TRBV11-2; D is perhaps TRBD1 (5 bases). Trimming stripped 3 bases from V and 2 bases from J, with 16 bases between. CDR3 size: 16 residues. Germline CDR1 SGHAT, CDR2 FQNNGV. The CDR3 loop reads CASSLRRTGDQETQYF. The CDR3 nucleotides are TGTGCCAGCAGCTTGAGACGCACAGGCGATCAAGAGACCCAGTACTTC.

Ten or more counts support this clonotype. This chain links TRBV7-2 with TRBJ1-1, with 8 bases identical to TRBD1. Looked up from germline, CDR1 is SGHTA and CDR2 is FQGNSA. This CDR3 has 14 amino acids. The V segment lost 3 bases and the J segment 4 bases; nucleotides outside the gene matches: 4. The DNA of the CDR3 is TGTGCCAGCAGCTTCAGGGGGCTGGGCACTGAAGCTTTCTTT. Translated, it gives CASSFRGLGTEAFF.

A note on this clonotype: This may be a read error: a much more frequent sequence differs by one nucleotide. V usage is TRBV7-2 and J usage is TRBJ2-1; maybe TRBD2 (6 bases). The CDR3 runs 15 residues. V lost 8 bases and J lost 5, with 19 bases in between. The V gene's germline CDR1 is SGHTA and CDR2 FQGNSA. CDR3 DNA sequence: TGTGCCAGCGGCTCGAGGTGGGGACTGGACAATGAGCAGTTCTTC. As protein: CASGSRWGLDNEQFF.

The chain couples TRBV3-1 to TRBJ1-5; D remains unclear. Between the trimmed V and J ends, which lost 4 bases and 1 base, there was a span of 11 bases. The length of the CDR3 is 15 residues. Germline V gene lookup returns CDR1 LGHDT and CDR2 YNNKEL (reference sequence). CDR3 sequence (DNA): TGTGCCAGCAGCCTAAGCACCTCCAGCAATCAGCCCCAGCATTTT. As protein: CASSLSTSSNQPQHF.

The rearrangement links TRBV7-2 to TRBJ1-6; no definite D call. Germline lookup yields CDR1 SGHTA and CDR2 FQGNSA. CDR3 length: 12 amino acids. V gave up 2 bases and J gave up 6 bases, with 2 bases separating them. The chain's CDR3 is CASSLINSPLHF. In nucleotides, the CDR3 is TGTGCCAGCAGCTTAATTAATTCACCCCTCCACTTT.

The table lists this clonotype with many counts. The chain has TRBV3-1 and TRBJ2-5, with 8 bases that match TRBD1. CDR1 and CDR2 from the germline V gene are LGHDT and YNNKEL (reference sequence). The CDR3 has 15 residues. The ends lost 0 bases at V and 1 base at J; junction bases unmatched: 1. CDR3 in amino acids: CASSQDRGPQETQYF. CDR3 in DNA: TGTGCCAGCAGCCAAGACAGGGGGCCCCAAGAGACCCAGTACTTC.

There are a few counts of this clonotype. The genes are TRBV19 and TRBJ1-5; 10 nucleotides line up with TRBD1. Germline V gives CDR1 LNHDA, CDR2 SQIVND (reference sequence). With 5 bases clipped from V and 11 bases from J, the junction kept 6 bases outside the gene matches. The CDR3 loop spans 13 amino acids. CDR3 region: CASSSLDRGSQHF. Here the CDR3 DNA reads TGTGCCAGTAGTTCCCTGGACAGGGGGTCCCAGCATTTT.

In its sample, this clonotype was seen many times. This chain connects TRBV3-1 to TRBJ1-2; D is undetermined. Trimming stripped 1 base from V and 7 bases from J, with 19 bases between. Germline V gene sequence: CDR1 LGHDT, CDR2 YNNKEL (reference sequence). This CDR3 contains 16 residues. The chain's CDR3 is CASSQALGVAFGGYTF. CDR3 nucleotide sequence: TGTGCCAGCAGCCAAGCTCTCGGGGTAGCTTTCGGTGGCTACACCTTC.

Many counts were recorded for this clonotype. The genes are TRBV11-1 and TRBJ2-7, with 10 nucleotides matching TRBD2. J gave up 7 bases and V 1 base, and 7 bases lay outside the gene matches. This CDR3 spans 15 amino acids. Looked up from germline, CDR1 is SGHAT and CDR2 is FQDESV (reference sequence). The CDR3 protein is CASSLVASGRGEQYF. DNA for the CDR3: TGTGCCAGCAGCTTAGTGGCTAGCGGGAGAGGAGAGCAGTACTTC. The full variable domain, its missing parts supplied by reference TRBV11-1 and TRBJ2-7, is EAEVAQSPRYKITEKSQAVAFWCDPISGHATLYWYRQILGQGPELLVQFQDESVVDDSQLPKDRFSAERLKGVDSTLKIQPAELGDSAMYLCASSLVASGRGEQYFGPGTRLTVT.

In this sample, this clonotype turned up many times. The V and J genes are TRBV2 and TRBJ2-2; the D gene is possibly TRBD2 (5 bases). The germline CDR1 and CDR2 sequences are SNHLY and FYNNEI. There are 15 residues in the CDR3. The V end was cut by 4 bases, the J end by 1 base, with 10 bases between. DNA of the CDR3: TGTGCCAGCAGTGTGAGGCGGGTGAACACCGGGGAGCTGTTTTTT. Amino acids: CASSVRRVNTGELFF.

This clonotype turned up a few times. This sequence joins TRBV20-1 and TRBJ1-5; no definite D call. This CDR3 contains 16 residues. Looked up from germline, CDR1 is DFQATT and CDR2 is SNEGSKA (reference sequence). The V gene lost 0 bases and the J gene lost 4 bases, with 16 bases spanning the gap. CDR3 sequence (DNA): TGCAGTGCTAGAGAGGGTAACAGAAGCCCGAATCAGCCCCAGCATTTT. As protein: CSAREGNRSPNQPQHF.

This clonotype has ten or more counts. The rearrangement uses TRBV28 and TRBJ2-7, with D possibly being TRBD1 (6 bases). Germline values: CDR1 MDHEN, CDR2 SYDVKM. The CDR3 runs 15 residues. Trimming shortened V by 3 bases and J by 4 bases, and 16 bases separated the two germline ends. The CDR3, as DNA: TGTGCCAGCAGTTTCACCCGAGGACAGCCTTACGAGCAGTACTTC. This codes for CASSFTRGQPYEQYF. Full variable domain (outside the CDR3, taken from reference TRBV28 and TRBJ2-7): DVKVTQSSRYLVKRTGEKVFLECVQDMDHENMFWYRQDPGLGLRLIYFSYDVKMKEKGDIPEGYSVSREKKERFSLILESASTNQTSMYLCASSFTRGQPYEQYFGPGTRLTVT.

V is TRBV9 and J is TRBJ1-6; weak D call: TRBD1 (5 bases). This CDR3 has 15 amino acids. Germline V gene sequence: CDR1 SGDLS, CDR2 YYNGEE. V was shortened by 0 bases and J by 7 bases, with 11 bases between the two germline ends. Here the CDR3 reads CASSVVDSENSPLHF. CDR3 sequence (DNA): TGTGCCAGCAGCGTAGTAGACAGTGAGAATTCACCCCTCCACTTT.

This clonotype occurred many times. The chain is built from TRBV12-3 or TRBV12-4 and TRBJ2-3; possibly TRBD2 for D (6 bases). The V gene lost 3 bases and the J gene lost 8 bases, with 18 bases spanning the gap. The CDR3 is 15 amino acids. The CDR3 here is CASSFGGRGEGTQYF. The CDR3 coding sequence is TGTGCCAGCAGTTTCGGGGGACGAGGAGAAGGTACGCAGTATTTT.

This clonotype was observed at least ten times. J is TRBJ2-1 and V is TRBV20-1, with TRBD2 matching over 15 bases. From germline, CDR1 is DFQATT and CDR2 SNEGSKA (reference sequence). There are 15 residues in the CDR3. V shed 5 bases, J shed 6 bases, and the junction held 5 bases outside the gene matches. The CDR3 here is CSAGRTSGRGNEQFF. CDR3 bases: TGCAGTGCTGGCCGGACTAGCGGGAGGGGCAATGAGCAGTTCTTC.

This clonotype appeared many times. V gene TRBV28 combines with J gene TRBJ2-7; D gene uncertain. The CDR3 runs to 10 residues. CDR1 and CDR2 (germline): MDHEN, SYDVKM. The V gene lost 10 bases and the J gene lost 4 bases, with 8 bases spanning the gap. The CDR3 DNA sequence: TGTGCCACCCTACTTTACGAGCAGTACTTC. This translates into CATLLYEQYF. The full variable domain, rest sourced from reference TRBV28 and TRBJ2-7, is DVKVTQSSRYLVKRTGEKVFLECVQDMDHENMFWYRQDPGLGLRLIYFSYDVKMKEKGDIPEGYSVSREKKERFSLILESASTNQTSMYLCATLLYEQYFGPGTRLTVT.

This clonotype was detected many times. The chain uses TRBV20-1 and TRBJ2-3, with TRBD2 identical over 7 bases. This CDR3 region has 15 residues. Germline V CDR1 and CDR2: DFQATT, SNEGSKA (reference sequence). The CDR3 is CSVPDFSGNTDTQYF. In DNA, the CDR3 is TGCAGCGTTCCGGACTTCAGCGGGAACACAGATACGCAGTATTTT.

In its sample, this clonotype was seen a few times. J is TRBJ2-3 and V is TRBV29-1; 7 bases align to TRBD1. The CDR3 is made up of 17 amino acids. Trimming at V came to 8 bases and at J to 0 bases, leaving 17 bases not matched to a gene. Germline V lookup: CDR1 SQVTM, CDR2 ANQGSEA. CDR3 in DNA: TGCAGCATCCTTTCAACCCCCGGGACAGAAAGCACAGATACGCAGTATTTT. Translation: CSILSTPGTESTDTQYF.

This clonotype was observed a handful of times. This chain connects TRBV7-2 to TRBJ2-2; TRBD2 agrees at 7 bases. Losses at the gene ends were 6 bases for V and 4 bases for J; bases not matched to a gene: 8. CDR1 and CDR2 from the germline V gene are SGHTA and FQGNSA. The CDR3 contains 15 residues. CDR3 protein: CASRTVAGSTGELFF. The CDR3 bases are TGTGCCAGCAGGACGGTAGCGGGTTCCACCGGGGAGCTGTTTTTT.

This clonotype was counted ten times or more. The DNA for the CDR3 is TGCAGTGCTAGGACCAGGGTTGCCGATGGCTACACCTTC. It yields the protein CSARTRVADGYTF. The chain combines TRBV20-1 with TRBJ1-2, with a weak D call TRBD1 (5 bases). V was cut by 3 bases and J by 6 bases, with 14 bases left in between. The germline V gene encodes CDR1 DFQATT and CDR2 SNEGSKA (reference sequence). The CDR3 is 13 amino acids.

This clonotype was seen at least ten times. The chain joins TRBV30 to TRBJ1-4; TRBD1 is a possible D gene (6 bases). There are 15 residues in the CDR3. CDR1 and CDR2 from the germline V gene are GTSNPN and SVGIG (reference sequence). V shed 7 bases and J shed 0 bases, with 15 bases lying between them. The CDR3 sequence is CASRQERATNEKLFF. In DNA, the CDR3 is TGTGCCTCCAGACAGGAGAGAGCAACTAATGAAAAACTGTTTTTT.

Ten or more counts support this clonotype. The chain employs TRBV6-1 and TRBJ2-5; TRBD1 aligns across 8 bases. Losses at the gene ends were 6 bases for V and 5 bases for J; bases not matched to a gene: 14. The CDR3 runs to 16 residues. Per germline, CDR1 MNHNS and CDR2 SASEGT. The CDR3 nucleotides read TGTGCCAGCAGCCCACTTAGCAGGGGGCTTAGGGAGACCCAGTACTTC. Translating gives CASSPLSRGLRETQYF.

The chain joins TRBV7-2 to TRBJ2-3; D not resolved. The ends were cut back, 5 bases at V and 2 bases at J, with 5 bases in the middle. Germline V CDR1 and CDR2: SGHTA, FQGNSA. CDR3 length: 12 residues. CDR3 nucleotides: TGTGCCAGCAGCGCATACACAGATACGCAGTATTTT. This sequence encodes CASSAYTDTQYF.

This clonotype was seen more than once but under ten times. One end of the junction varies from germline; a read error may be responsible. The J gene is TRBJ2-7, the V gene TRBV14; 9 bases are shared with TRBD1. This CDR3 spans 14 amino acids. The germline gives CDR1 SGHDN, CDR2 FVKESK. CDR3 amino acids: CAGSQVTGGDEQYF. CDR3 DNA sequence: TGTGCCGGCAGCCAAGTAACAGGGGGCGACGAGCAGTACTTC.

Remarks on this clonotype: A much larger clone is a single base away; this may be a read error. The chain is built from TRBV2 and TRBJ1-4; the D gene is possibly TRBD1 (6 bases). The CDR3 is 14 residues long. Trimming shortened V by 8 bases and J by 3 bases, and 13 bases separated the two germline ends. Germline V gene sequence: CDR1 SNHLY, CDR2 FYNNEI. Here the CDR3 reads CASGGNRANEKLFF. As DNA, the CDR3 is TGTGCCAGCGGTGGGAACAGGGCTAATGAAAAACTGTTTTTT.

This clonotype has a handful of counts. The genes are TRBV5-6 and TRBJ1-5; TRBD1 might be the D (5 bases). The length of the CDR3 is 15 residues. With 0 bases removed from V and 7 bases from J, the gap between germline ends came to 14 bases. In germline, CDR1 is SGHDT, CDR2 YYEEEE. CDR3 DNA sequence: TGTGCCAGCAGCTTGGGTGGGGCAGTACGACAGCCCCAGCATTTT. The encoded protein is CASSLGGAVRQPQHF.

This clonotype occurred a few times. The gene calls are TRBV6-1 and TRBJ1-2; 7 nucleotides match TRBD1. CDR3 length equals 15 residues. Trimming removed 5 bases from V and 5 bases from J; junction bases left unmatched: 11. Germline lookup yields CDR1 MNHNS and CDR2 SASEGT. This CDR3 reads CASSSTGAPSYGYTF. The CDR3 coding sequence is TGTGCCAGCAGTAGTACAGGGGCCCCCAGTTATGGCTACACCTTC.

The V and J genes are TRBV7-9 and TRBJ2-1, with a tentative D call TRBD1 (6 bases). The CDR3 is made up of 14 amino acids. Looked up from germline, CDR1 is SEHNR and CDR2 is FQNEAQ (reference sequence). With 3 bases removed from V and 3 bases from J, the gap between germline ends came to 9 bases. The CDR3 here is CASSFGQIYNEQFF. The CDR3 DNA sequence: TGTGCCAGCAGCTTCGGACAGATCTACAATGAGCAGTTCTTC.

This clonotype was counted many times. The chain couples TRBV5-1 to TRBJ2-7; D remains ambiguous. CDR1 is SGHRS, CDR2 YFSETQ, per germline. The germline V and J ends were trimmed by 4 bases and 3 bases, with 8 bases remaining between them. The CDR3 loop spans 12 amino acids. As DNA, the CDR3 is TGCGCCAGCAGCGTGACATTCTACGAGCAGTACTTC. This codes for CASSVTFYEQYF.

The chain is built from TRBV19 and TRBJ1-2; TRBD1 aligns across 7 bases. The germline V gene encodes CDR1 LNHDA and CDR2 SQIVND (reference sequence). There are 14 residues in the CDR3. The junction had 5 bases not matched to a gene; V was cut back by 3 bases and J by 4 bases. The CDR3 region is CASSMSRQGYGYTF. CDR3 in DNA: TGTGCCAGTAGTATGTCGCGACAGGGCTATGGCTACACCTTC.

The chain carries TRBV28 and TRBJ2-7; maybe TRBD1 (6 bases). Deletions cut 9 bases from V and 0 bases from J, with 9 bases between. The germline gives CDR1 MDHEN, CDR2 SYDVKM. CDR3 length: 12 residues. DNA of the CDR3: TGTGCCAGTCAGGGGCTCTCCTACGAGCAGTACTTC. It yields the protein CASQGLSYEQYF. The entire variable domain, with the rest obtained from reference TRBV28 and TRBJ2-7, is as follows: DVKVTQSSRYLVKRTGEKVFLECVQDMDHENMFWYRQDPGLGLRLIYFSYDVKMKEKGDIPEGYSVSREKKERFSLILESASTNQTSMYLCASQGLSYEQYFGPGTRLTVT.

This clonotype was seen a few times. The J gene is TRBJ2-3, the V gene TRBV28; 7 bases line up with TRBD2. Looked up from germline, CDR1 is MDHEN and CDR2 is SYDVKM. Trimming removed 3 bases from V and 6 bases from J; junction bases left unmatched: 9. The CDR3 is 15 residues long. CDR3 in DNA: TGTGCCAGCAGTTTCCTGGGGGGGGAACACGATACGCAGTATTTT. Protein: CASSFLGGEHDTQYF.